This T cell receptor (beta chain) was captured in a study of identical twins. There are a few counts of this clonotype. TCRdb fed the 5' RACE reads into MiXCR, producing one record per CDR3 protein. The table includes 600,000 to 700,000 distinct CDR3 sequences, around 20% detected once. V was clipped by 6 bases and J by 8 bases, with 11 bases between them. CDR3 length: 12 amino acids. Germline V lookup: CDR1 ENHRY, CDR2 SYGVKD. The same specimen was also included in a second study, on T cells expressing NK-cell markers. That study reports: All TCR beta repertoires analysed originated from sorted CD3+CD56+NKG2C+, CD3+CD56+NKG2C- and CD3+CD56-NKG2C+ T cells. Seven sequenced donors out of eight were HCMV-seropositive, one seronegative.

The TCR comes from a woman in her late teens or twenties in good health. Sequencing was done on a sample of PBMCs. The chain is built from TRBV10-3 and TRBJ2-1; D uncertain. For the CDR3, the DNA is TGTGCCATCAGAAACTCAGCCGATGAGCAGTTCTTC. Residues: CAIRNSADEQFF.